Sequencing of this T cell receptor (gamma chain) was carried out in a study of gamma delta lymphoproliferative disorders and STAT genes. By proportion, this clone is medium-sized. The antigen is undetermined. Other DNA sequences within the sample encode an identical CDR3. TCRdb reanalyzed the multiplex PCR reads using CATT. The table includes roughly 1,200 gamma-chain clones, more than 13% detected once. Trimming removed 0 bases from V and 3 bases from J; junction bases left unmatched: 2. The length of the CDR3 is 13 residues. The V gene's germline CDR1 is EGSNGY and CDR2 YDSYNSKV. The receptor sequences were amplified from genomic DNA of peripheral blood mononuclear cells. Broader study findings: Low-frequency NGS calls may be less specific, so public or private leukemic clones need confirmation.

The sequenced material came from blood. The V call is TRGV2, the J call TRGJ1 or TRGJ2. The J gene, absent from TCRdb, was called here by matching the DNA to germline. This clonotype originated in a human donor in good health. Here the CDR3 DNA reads TGTGCCACCTGGGACGGGTCTTATTATAAGAAACTCTTT. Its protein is CATWDGSYYKKLF.